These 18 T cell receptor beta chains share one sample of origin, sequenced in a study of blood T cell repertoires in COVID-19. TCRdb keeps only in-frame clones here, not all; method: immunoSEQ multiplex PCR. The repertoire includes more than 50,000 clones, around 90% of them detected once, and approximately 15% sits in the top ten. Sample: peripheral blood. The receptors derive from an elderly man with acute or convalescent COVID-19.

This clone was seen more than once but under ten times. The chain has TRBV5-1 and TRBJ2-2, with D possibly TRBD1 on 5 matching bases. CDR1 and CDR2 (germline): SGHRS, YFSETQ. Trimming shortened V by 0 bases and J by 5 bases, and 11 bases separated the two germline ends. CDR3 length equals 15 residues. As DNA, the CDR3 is TGCGCCAGCAGCTTGGTGGTGGCAGGGACCGGGGAGCTGTTTTTT. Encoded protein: CASSLVVAGTGELFF.

The CDR3, as DNA: TGTGCCAGCAGCTTAGGGGGGCGGGCCTCTAACTATGGCTACACCTTC. This sequence encodes CASSLGGRASNYGYTF. The rearrangement uses TRBV7-2 and TRBJ1-2; weak D call: TRBD1 (6 bases). Germline CDR1 SGHTA, CDR2 FQGNSA. This CDR3 comprises 16 residues. Trimming stripped 1 base from V and 0 bases from J, with 12 bases between.

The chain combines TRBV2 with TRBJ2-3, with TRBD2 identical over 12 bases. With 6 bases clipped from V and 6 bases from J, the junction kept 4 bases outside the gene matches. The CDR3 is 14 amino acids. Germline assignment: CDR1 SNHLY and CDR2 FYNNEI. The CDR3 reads CASSTSGGPDTQYF. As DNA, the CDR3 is TGTGCCAGCAGCACTAGCGGGGGGCCCGATACGCAGTATTTT. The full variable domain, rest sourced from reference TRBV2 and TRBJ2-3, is EPEVTQTPSHQVTQMGQEVILRCVPISNHLYFYWYRQILGQKVEFLVSFYNNEISEKSEIFDDQFSVERPDGSNFTLKIRSTKLEDSAMYFCASSTSGGPDTQYFGPGTRLTVL.

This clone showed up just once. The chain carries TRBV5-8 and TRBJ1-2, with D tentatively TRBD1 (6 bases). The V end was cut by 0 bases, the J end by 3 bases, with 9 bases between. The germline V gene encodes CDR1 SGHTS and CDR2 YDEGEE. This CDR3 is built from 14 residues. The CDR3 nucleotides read TGTGCCAGCAGCTTGGACAGGGCGGACTATGGCTACACCTTC. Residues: CASSLDRADYGYTF.

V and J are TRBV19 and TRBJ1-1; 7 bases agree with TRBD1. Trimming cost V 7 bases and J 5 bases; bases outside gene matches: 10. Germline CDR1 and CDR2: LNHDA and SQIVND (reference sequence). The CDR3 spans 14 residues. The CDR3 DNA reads TGTGCCAGTAACGACGGGACAGTGAGTACTGAAGCTTTCTTT. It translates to CASNDGTVSTEAFF. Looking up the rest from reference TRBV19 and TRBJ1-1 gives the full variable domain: DGGITQSPKYLFRKEGQNVTLSCEQNLNHDAMYWYRQDPGQGLRLIYYSQIVNDFQKGDIAEGYSVSREKKESFPLTVTSAQKNPTAFYLCASNDGTVSTEAFFGQGTRLTVV.

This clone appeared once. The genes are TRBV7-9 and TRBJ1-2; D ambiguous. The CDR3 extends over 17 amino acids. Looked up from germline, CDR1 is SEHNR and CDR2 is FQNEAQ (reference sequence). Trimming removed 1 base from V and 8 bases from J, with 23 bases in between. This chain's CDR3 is CASSLDDQEVRRRGYTF. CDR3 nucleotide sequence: TGTGCCAGCAGCTTAGATGATCAGGAAGTTCGTCGTCGGGGCTACACCTTC. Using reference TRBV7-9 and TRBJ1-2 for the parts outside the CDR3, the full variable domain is DTGVSQNPRHKITKRGQNVTFRCDPISEHNRLYWYRQTLGQGPEFLTYFQNEAQLEKSRLLSDRFSAERPKGSFSTLEIQRTEQGDSAMYLCASSLDDQEVRRRGYTFGSGTRLTVV.

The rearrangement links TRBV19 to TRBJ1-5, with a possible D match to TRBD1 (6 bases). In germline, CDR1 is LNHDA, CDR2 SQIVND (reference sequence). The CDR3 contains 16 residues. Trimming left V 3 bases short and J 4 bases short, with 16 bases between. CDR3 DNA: TGTGCCAGTAGTATGGAGGCAGGGGCGATAAATCAGCCCCAGCATTTT. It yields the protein CASSMEAGAINQPQHF.

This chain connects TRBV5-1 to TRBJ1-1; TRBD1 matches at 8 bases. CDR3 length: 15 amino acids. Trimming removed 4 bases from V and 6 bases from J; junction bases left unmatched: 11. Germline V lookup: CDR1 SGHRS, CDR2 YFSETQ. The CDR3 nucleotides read TGCGCCAGCAGCGCGGGGGTGACAGGGGCTTCTGAAGCTTTCTTT. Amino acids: CASSAGVTGASEAFF.

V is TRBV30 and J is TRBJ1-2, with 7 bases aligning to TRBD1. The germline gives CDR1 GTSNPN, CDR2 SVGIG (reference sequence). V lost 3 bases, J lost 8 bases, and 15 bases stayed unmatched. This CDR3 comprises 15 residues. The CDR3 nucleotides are TGTGCCTGGAGCACTCCCGGGACAGCGAAGGAGGGCTACACCTTC. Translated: CAWSTPGTAKEGYTF.

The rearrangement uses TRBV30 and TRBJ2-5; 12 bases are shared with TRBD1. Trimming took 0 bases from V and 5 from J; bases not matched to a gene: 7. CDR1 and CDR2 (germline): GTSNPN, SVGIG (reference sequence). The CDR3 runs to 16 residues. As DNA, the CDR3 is TGTGCCTGGAGTGTACTCGGGACAGGGGGCGCGGAGACCCAGTACTTC. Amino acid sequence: CAWSVLGTGGAETQYF.

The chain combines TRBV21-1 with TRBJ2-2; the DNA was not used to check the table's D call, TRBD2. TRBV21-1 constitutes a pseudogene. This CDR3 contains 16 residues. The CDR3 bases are TGTGCCAGCAGCAAAGAAGGAGGCTTGTCGGCCGGGGAGCTGTTTTTT. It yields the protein CASSKEGGLSAGELFF.

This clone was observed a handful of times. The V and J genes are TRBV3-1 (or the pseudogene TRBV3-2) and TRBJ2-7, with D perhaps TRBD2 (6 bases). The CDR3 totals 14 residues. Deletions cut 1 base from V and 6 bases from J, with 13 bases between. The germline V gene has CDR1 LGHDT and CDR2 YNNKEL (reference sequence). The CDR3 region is CASSQGRRGVEQYF. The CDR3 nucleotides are TGTGCCAGCAGCCAAGGAAGGAGGGGCGTCGAGCAGTACTTC.

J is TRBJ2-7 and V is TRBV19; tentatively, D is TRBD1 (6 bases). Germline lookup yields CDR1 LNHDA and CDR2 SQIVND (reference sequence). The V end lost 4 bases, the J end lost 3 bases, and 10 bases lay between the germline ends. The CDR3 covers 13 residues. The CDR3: CASSTRQDYEQYF. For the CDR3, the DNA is TGTGCCAGTAGTACCCGACAGGACTACGAGCAGTACTTC.

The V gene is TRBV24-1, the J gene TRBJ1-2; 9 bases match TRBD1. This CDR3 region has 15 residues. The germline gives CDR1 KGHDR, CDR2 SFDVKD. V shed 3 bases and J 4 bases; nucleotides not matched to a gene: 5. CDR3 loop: CATSDPKQGAYGYTF. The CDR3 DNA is TGTGCCACCAGTGATCCAAAACAGGGGGCCTATGGCTACACCTTC.

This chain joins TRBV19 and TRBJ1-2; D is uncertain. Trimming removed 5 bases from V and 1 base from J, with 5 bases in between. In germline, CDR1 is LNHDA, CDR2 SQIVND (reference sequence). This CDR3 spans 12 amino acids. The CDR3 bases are TGTGCCAGTAGTCCATTTAACTATGGCTACACCTTC. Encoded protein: CASSPFNYGYTF.

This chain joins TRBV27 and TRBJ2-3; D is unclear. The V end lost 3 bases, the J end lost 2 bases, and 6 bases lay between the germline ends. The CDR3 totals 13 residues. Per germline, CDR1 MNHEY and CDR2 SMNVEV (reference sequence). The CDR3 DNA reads TGTGCCAGCAGTTTCTTATCCACAGATACGCAGTATTTT. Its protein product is CASSFLSTDTQYF.

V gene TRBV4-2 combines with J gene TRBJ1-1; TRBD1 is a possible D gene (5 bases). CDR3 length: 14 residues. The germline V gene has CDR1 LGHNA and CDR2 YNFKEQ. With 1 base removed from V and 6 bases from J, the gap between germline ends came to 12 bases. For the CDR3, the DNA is TGTGCCAGCAGCCAAGGTTCCCGGGGGGCTGAAGCTTTCTTT. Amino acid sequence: CASSQGSRGAEAFF.

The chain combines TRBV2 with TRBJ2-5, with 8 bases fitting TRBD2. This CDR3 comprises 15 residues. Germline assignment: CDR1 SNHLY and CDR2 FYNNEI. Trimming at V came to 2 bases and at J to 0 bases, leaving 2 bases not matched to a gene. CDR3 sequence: CASSETSGNQETQYF. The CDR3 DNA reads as TGTGCCAGCAGTGAAACTAGCGGAAACCAAGAGACCCAGTACTTC.